This T cell receptor beta chain originates from a study of blood T cell repertoires in COVID-19. Study in general: Donors in the United States, Italy and Spain gave samples during acute or convalescent COVID-19. Sources were T cells, B-cell-depleted T cells, or PBMCs; the material itself was cDNA or gDNA.

The CDR3 sequence is 14 residues long. Germline V gives CDR1 MGHRA, CDR2 YSYEKL. The germline V and J ends were trimmed by 0 bases and 4 bases, with 9 bases remaining between them. Original processing methods: Reference gene primer amplification gave nucleated cell count estimates. Clones were sequenced by immunoSEQ multiplex PCR, and TCRdb holds only the in-frame ones, with some missing. V and J calls and clone size come straight from that table; D and trimming were deduced from the DNA. The sample shows some 370,000 clones, around 92% of them seen only once. The chain couples TRBV4-1 to TRBJ1-2, with D tentatively TRBD1 (5 bases). The sample consisted of peripheral blood. This TCR came from a man aged 40-50 years with acute or convalescent COVID-19. CDR3 sequence (DNA): TGCGCCAGCAGCCAAGAAGCAGGGATCTATGGCTACACCTTC. Amino acids: CASSQEAGIYGYTF.